Listed here are 29 T cell receptor beta chains from one sample, sequenced in a study of blood T cell repertoires in COVID-19. The data were produced by immunoSEQ multiplex PCR, yet TCRdb's version contains in-frame clones alone and is incomplete. The sample holds around 94,000 clones, roughly 92% seen once. Input material: peripheral blood. These receptors all stem from a woman between 45 and 65 years old with COVID-19, enrolled during active disease.

This rearrangement joins TRBV7-9 to TRBJ2-7, with TRBD1 matching 9 bases. The CDR3 contains 18 residues. The germline V gene encodes CDR1 SEHNR and CDR2 FQNEAQ (reference sequence). Losses at the gene ends were 1 base for V and 5 bases for J; bases not matched to a gene: 15. For the CDR3, the DNA is TGTGCCAGCAGCTTAGAGGGACAGGGTGGTCCCAGGAAGGACGAGCAGTACTTC. The encoded protein is CASSLEGQGGPRKDEQYF. The variable domain in full, with the rest retrieved from reference TRBV7-9 and TRBJ2-7, is DTGVSQNPRHKITKRGQNVTFRCDPISEHNRLYWYRQTLGQGPEFLTYFQNEAQLEKSRLLSDRFSAERPKGSFSTLEIQRTEQGDSAMYLCASSLEGQGGPRKDEQYFGPGTRLTVT.

The chain combines TRBV28 with TRBJ1-5, with TRBD1 as a possible D gene (5 bases). The V end was cut by 5 bases, the J end by 6 bases, with 14 bases between. The CDR3 is 14 residues long. Germline lookup yields CDR1 MDHEN and CDR2 SYDVKM. The CDR3 spells CASSPEIGGQPQHF. The CDR3 DNA sequence: TGTGCCAGCAGTCCCGAAATCGGGGGTCAGCCCCAGCATTTT.

This chain connects TRBV10-2 to TRBJ1-5; D not certain. The V gene lost 5 bases and the J gene lost 7 bases, with 9 bases spanning the gap. From germline, CDR1 is WSHSY and CDR2 SAAADI. The CDR3 is 12 amino acids. The CDR3 is CASSQTRQPQHF. CDR3 coding DNA: TGCGCCAGCAGTCAAACCCGGCAGCCCCAGCATTTT.

The chain is built from TRBV12-3 or TRBV12-4 and TRBJ1-2; 11 bases line up with TRBD1. The length of the CDR3 is 13 residues. V lost 4 bases to trimming and J lost 8 bases; unmatched junction nucleotides: 3. For the CDR3, the DNA is TGTGCCAGCAGTTGGACAGGGGGCAGGGGCTACACCTTC. The encoded protein is CASSWTGGRGYTF.

This chain links TRBV9 with TRBJ2-1; 7 bases line up with TRBD1. V was pared by 1 base and J by 4 bases, with 2 bases of the junction left unmatched. Germline V lookup: CDR1 SGDLS, CDR2 YYNGEE. The length of the CDR3 is 14 residues. CDR3 sequence: CASSVSGGYNEQFF. In DNA form, the CDR3 reads TGTGCCAGCAGCGTATCAGGGGGATACAATGAGCAGTTCTTC.

This chain joins TRBV18 and TRBJ1-3; 11 nucleotides align to TRBD1. The CDR3 is 16 amino acids. J lost 2 bases, V lost 3 bases, and 3 bases had no gene match. The germline CDR1 and CDR2 sequences are KGHSH and LQKENI. DNA for the CDR3: TGTGCCAGCTCACCCGGGGACAGGGGGACTGGAAACACCATATATTTT. Translation: CASSPGDRGTGNTIYF.

The chain couples TRBV5-6 to TRBJ2-7; D gene unclear. Trimming removed 0 bases from V and 5 bases from J, with 9 bases in between. The CDR3 is 13 amino acids. From germline, CDR1 is SGHDT and CDR2 YYEEEE. This CDR3 reads CASSLAVNHEQYF. The DNA of the CDR3 is TGTGCCAGCAGCTTGGCGGTCAACCACGAGCAGTACTTC.

The chain links TRBV7-6 to TRBJ2-1; 9 nucleotides match TRBD1. The CDR3 is 15 amino acids. The germline gives CDR1 SGHVS, CDR2 FNYEAQ. The V gene end was trimmed by 5 bases and the J gene end by 8 bases; junction bases not matched to a gene: 10. CDR3 coding DNA: TGTGCCAGCAGCGTGACCGGGACAGGGAACCATGAGCAGTTCTTC. Protein sequence: CASSVTGTGNHEQFF.

The rearrangement joins TRBV5-1 to TRBJ2-5; D is perhaps TRBD1 (5 bases). This CDR3 is built from 14 residues. Germline V gives CDR1 SGHRS, CDR2 YFSETQ. V was cut by 0 bases and J by 4 bases, with 10 bases left in between. The CDR3 DNA follows: TGCGCCAGCAGCTTGGGACAGCTGAGAGAGACCCAGTACTTC. Protein sequence: CASSLGQLRETQYF.

The chain uses TRBV28 and TRBJ2-5, with TRBD1 matching over 12 bases. This CDR3 comprises 18 residues. Unmatched junction bases numbered 15, after V lost 3 bases and J lost 7 bases. The germline gives CDR1 MDHEN, CDR2 SYDVKM. CDR3 in amino acids: CASSLGTGGAVGQGTQYF. The CDR3 DNA reads as TGTGCCAGCAGTTTGGGGACAGGGGGCGCCGTGGGGCAGGGGACCCAGTACTTC.

V usage is TRBV5-4 and J usage is TRBJ1-2, with D perhaps TRBD1 (6 bases). The CDR3 sequence is 15 residues long. Germline V gives CDR1 SGHNT, CDR2 YYREEE (reference sequence). Trimming pared 0 bases from V and 3 bases from J, leaving 12 bases between. CDR3 nucleotides: TGTGCCAGCAGCTTGGTTCACAGGGCTGACTATGGCTACACCTTC. It translates to CASSLVHRADYGYTF.

The genes are TRBV5-1 and TRBJ2-7; 11 positions agree with TRBD1. This CDR3 is built from 15 residues. CDR1 and CDR2 from the germline V gene are SGHRS and YFSETQ. J was trimmed by 5 bases and V by 0 bases; bases with no gene match: 4. The CDR3 here is CASSLEGTGGHEQYF. The CDR3 coding sequence is TGCGCCAGCAGCTTGGAAGGGACAGGGGGACACGAGCAGTACTTC. Full variable domain (missing parts from reference TRBV5-1 and TRBJ2-7): KAGVTQTPRYLIKTRGQQVTLSCSPISGHRSVSWYQQTPGQGLQFLFEYFSETQRNKGNFPGRFSGRQFSNSRSEMNVSTLELGDSALYLCASSLEGTGGHEQYFGPGTRLTVT.

The chain is built from TRBV5-4 and TRBJ2-5; D remains ambiguous. V shed 6 bases and J shed 6 bases, with 21 bases lying between them. The CDR3 loop spans 15 amino acids. Germline V CDR1 and CDR2: SGHNT, YYREEE (reference sequence). The CDR3 region has the DNA TGTGCCAGCACTACTTCATTGGGCAGTGAGAAGACCCAGTACTTC. It specifies CASTTSLGSEKTQYF.

The rearrangement links TRBV7-2 to TRBJ1-5, with D possibly TRBD1 on 5 matching bases. The CDR3 loop spans 16 amino acids. Germline V CDR1 and CDR2: SGHTA, FQGNSA. V lost 3 bases and J lost 3, with 15 bases in between. CDR3 sequence (DNA): TGTGCCAGCAGCTTTTTCCCAAAGGGGCACAATCAGCCCCAGCATTTT. This gives the protein CASSFFPKGHNQPQHF.

This clone was found once. This chain links TRBV2 with TRBJ2-2; TRBD1 agrees at 7 bases. V trimming: 4 bases; J trimming: 1 base; junction bases outside the gene matches: 6. Germline CDR1 and CDR2: SNHLY and FYNNEI. This CDR3 has 16 residues. The CDR3 DNA reads as TGTGCCAGCAGTGGGGGGACAGCCCTGAACACCGGGGAGCTGTTTTTT. Encoded protein: CASSGGTALNTGELFF.

The chain is built from TRBV20-1 and TRBJ2-3, with 7 bases fitting TRBD2. Germline CDR1 and CDR2: DFQATT and SNEGSKA (reference sequence). The length of the CDR3 is 14 residues. V lost 3 bases, J lost 2 bases, and 5 bases stayed unmatched. CDR3 bases: TGCAGTGCTAGTCACCTAGCGGACACAGATACGCAGTATTTT. Translation: CSASHLADTDTQYF.

The gene calls are TRBV6-5 and TRBJ1-5; TRBD1 matches at 7 bases. The germline CDR1 and CDR2 sequences are MNHEY and SVGAGI. The length of the CDR3 is 13 residues. Unmatched junction bases numbered 4, after V lost 5 bases and J lost 6 bases. The CDR3 region is CASSIDRAQPQHF. The CDR3 coding sequence is TGTGCCAGCAGTATTGACAGGGCTCAGCCCCAGCATTTT.

This chain uses TRBV11-3 with TRBJ1-2; TRBD1 is a possible D gene (6 bases). The CDR3 covers 14 residues. Per germline, CDR1 SGHNT and CDR2 YENEEA. V dropped 0 bases and J dropped 2 bases, with 7 bases sitting between them. The CDR3 reads CASSLEQGNYGYTF. As DNA, the CDR3 is TGTGCCAGCAGCTTAGAGCAGGGGAACTATGGCTACACCTTC.

This clone has only one observation. The chain employs TRBV27 and TRBJ1-5; D remains ambiguous. Deletions cut 3 bases from V and 4 bases from J, with 7 bases between. The CDR3 loop spans 13 amino acids. The germline V gene encodes CDR1 MNHEY and CDR2 SMNVEV (reference sequence). CDR3 in amino acids: CASSFFPNQPQHF. In nucleotides, the CDR3 is TGTGCCAGCAGTTTTTTCCCTAATCAGCCCCAGCATTTT.

V is TRBV7-8 and J is TRBJ2-2, with D perhaps TRBD1 (5 bases). V was cut by 5 bases and J by 0 bases, with 22 bases left in between. The CDR3 runs to 19 residues. Germline CDR1 is SGHVS and CDR2 is FQNEAQ. The CDR3 here is CASSLRFLKGRSNTGELFF. The CDR3 bases are TGTGCCAGCAGCCTTAGGTTCTTAAAGGGGCGATCGAACACCGGGGAGCTGTTTTTT. The entire variable domain, with the rest obtained from reference TRBV7-8 and TRBJ2-2, is as follows: GAGVSQSPRYKVAKRGQDVALRCDPISGHVSLFWYQQALGQGPEFLTYFQNEAQLDKSGLPSDRFFAERPEGSVSTLKIQRTQQEDSAVYLCASSLRFLKGRSNTGELFFGEGSRLTVL.

This chain joins TRBV5-1 and TRBJ1-2; 10 bases map to TRBD1. V was clipped by 4 bases and J by 4 bases; unmatched bases: 4. This CDR3 is 14 amino acids long. Germline V CDR1 and CDR2: SGHRS, YFSETQ. The CDR3 is CASSRGQGIYGYTF. The CDR3 nucleotides read TGCGCCAGCAGCCGGGGACAGGGGATCTATGGCTACACCTTC.

The V call is TRBV28, the J call TRBJ1-4; 8 bases are a match to TRBD1. Germline V CDR1 and CDR2: MDHEN, SYDVKM. The CDR3 length is 16 residues. Trimming cost V 2 bases and J 3 bases; bases outside gene matches: 5. The CDR3 loop reads CASSLLQGAPNEKLFF. CDR3 nucleotides: TGTGCCAGCAGTTTACTGCAGGGGGCTCCTAATGAAAAACTGTTTTTT.

The chain links TRBV11-2 to TRBJ2-3; D is ambiguous. Trimming stripped 0 bases from V and 0 bases from J, with 13 bases between. CDR1 and CDR2 from the germline V gene are SGHAT and FQNNGV. The CDR3 length is 17 residues. Here the CDR3 DNA reads TGTGCCAGCAGCTTAGATCTGAGCGAGGTGAGCACAGATACGCAGTATTTT. It encodes CASSLDLSEVSTDTQYF.

Here the CDR3 DNA reads TGCGCCAGCAGCCTAAATGGCGGGGACAGGGGTTCACCCCTCCACTTT. This encodes CASSLNGGDRGSPLHF. The V call is TRBV4-1, the J call TRBJ1-6, with 10 bases fitting TRBD1. The germline V gene encodes CDR1 MGHRA and CDR2 YSYEKL. V lost 4 bases and J lost 9; bases outside the gene matches: 9. This CDR3 contains 16 residues.

The V call is TRBV5-4, the J call TRBJ1-2; D not certain. The CDR3 covers 13 residues. Trimming took off 2 bases at V and 2 bases at J, with 7 bases between the two ends. Germline V lookup: CDR1 SGHNT, CDR2 YYREEE (reference sequence). CDR3 protein: CASSFYQNYGYTF. The CDR3 nucleotides are TGTGCCAGCAGCTTTTACCAGAACTATGGCTACACCTTC.

The gene calls are TRBV27 and TRBJ2-6; D unclear. Germline assignment: CDR1 MNHEY and CDR2 SMNVEV (reference sequence). V gave up 6 bases and J gave up 0 bases, with 9 bases separating them. CDR3 length equals 15 residues. CDR3 in DNA: TGTGCCAGCAGCGTAGCTGCCTCTGGGGCCAACGTCCTGACTTTC. This codes for CASSVAASGANVLTF.

The count of this clone is one. The genes are TRBV6-6 and TRBJ1-2; maybe TRBD1 (5 bases). CDR3 length: 16 residues. Per germline, CDR1 MNHNY and CDR2 SVGAGI (reference sequence). V lost 0 bases, J lost 8 bases, and 19 bases lay in between. This CDR3 reads CASSYSLDGGMGGYTF. CDR3 DNA: TGTGCCAGCAGTTACTCCCTTGACGGGGGGATGGGCGGCTACACCTTC.

The rearrangement joins TRBV7-3 to TRBJ2-7, with 10 bases aligning to TRBD2. The ends lost 5 bases at V and 3 bases at J; junction bases unmatched: 7. Per the germline V gene, CDR1 is SGHTA and CDR2 is FQGTGA. The CDR3 consists of 15 residues. The CDR3 DNA sequence: TGTGCCAGCAGCGCCCTAGCGGGGGATGTCTACGAGCAGTACTTC. Its translation: CASSALAGDVYEQYF.

The rearrangement uses TRBV2 and TRBJ2-3; 9 nucleotides line up with TRBD2. This CDR3 is built from 16 residues. The germline V gene has CDR1 SNHLY and CDR2 FYNNEI. The ends lost 3 bases at V and 6 bases at J; junction bases unmatched: 10. This CDR3 is CASSDPAGGSLDTQYF. CDR3 sequence (DNA): TGTGCCAGCAGTGATCCAGCGGGGGGCAGTCTCGATACGCAGTATTTT. Filled out from reference TRBV2 and TRBJ2-3, the complete variable domain reads EPEVTQTPSHQVTQMGQEVILRCVPISNHLYFYWYRQILGQKVEFLVSFYNNEISEKSEIFDDQFSVERPDGSNFTLKIRSTKLEDSAMYFCASSDPAGGSLDTQYFGPGTRLTVL.